This entry features one T cell receptor beta chain sequence. V lost 7 bases to trimming and J lost 2 bases, with 10 bases between them. The CDR3 runs to 12 residues. The germline V gene has CDR1 SGHDT and CDR2 YYEEEE. These data originate in a study of blood T cell repertoires in COVID-19. Overall study context: Donors in the United States, Italy and Spain gave samples during acute or convalescent COVID-19. T cells, B-cell-depleted T cells, or PBMCs provided the cDNA or gDNA that served as material.

Sequencing was performed with immunoSEQ multiplex PCR; in TCRdb, only in-frame clones are kept and a portion is missing. The sample has 180,000 or so clones, about 85% seen once. This TCR was sampled from a woman of 80 years or more with acute or convalescent COVID-19. The chain is built from TRBV5-6 and TRBJ2-7; D is uncertain. The material sequenced was peripheral blood. CDR3 loop: CASGPTTYEQYF. For the CDR3, the DNA is TGTGCCAGCGGGCCGACAACCTACGAGCAGTACTTC.